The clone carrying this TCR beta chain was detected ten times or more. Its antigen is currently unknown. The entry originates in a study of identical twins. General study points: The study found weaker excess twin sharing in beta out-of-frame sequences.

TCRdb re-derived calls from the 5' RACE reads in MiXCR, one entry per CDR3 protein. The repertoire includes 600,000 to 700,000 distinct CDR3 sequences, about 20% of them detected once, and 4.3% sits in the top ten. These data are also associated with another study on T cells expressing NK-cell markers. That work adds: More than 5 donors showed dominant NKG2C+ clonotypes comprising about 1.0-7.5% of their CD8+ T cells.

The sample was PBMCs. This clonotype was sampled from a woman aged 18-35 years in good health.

The CDR3 nucleotides are TGCAGTGCTAGGGACAGGGTGGCCGGGGAGCTGTTTTTT. Its protein product is CSARDRVAGELFF. The rearrangement links TRBV20-1 to TRBJ2-2; 8 bases line up with TRBD1. Unmatched junction bases numbered 3, after V lost 3 bases and J lost 6 bases. CDR3 length: 13 residues. Germline CDR1 is DFQATT and CDR2 is SNEGSKA (reference sequence).